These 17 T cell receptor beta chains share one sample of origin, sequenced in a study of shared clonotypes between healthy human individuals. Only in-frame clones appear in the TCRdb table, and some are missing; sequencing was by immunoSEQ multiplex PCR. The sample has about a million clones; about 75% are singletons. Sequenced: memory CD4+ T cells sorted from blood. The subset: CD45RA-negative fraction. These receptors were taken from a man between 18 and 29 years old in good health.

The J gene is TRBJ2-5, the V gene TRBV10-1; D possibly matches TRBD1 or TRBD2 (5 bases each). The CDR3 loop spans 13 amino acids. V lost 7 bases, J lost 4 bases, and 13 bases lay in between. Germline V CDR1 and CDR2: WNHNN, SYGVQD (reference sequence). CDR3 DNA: TGCGCCAGCACTGGGGGAGTAGGAGAGACCCAGTACTTC. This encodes CASTGGVGETQYF.

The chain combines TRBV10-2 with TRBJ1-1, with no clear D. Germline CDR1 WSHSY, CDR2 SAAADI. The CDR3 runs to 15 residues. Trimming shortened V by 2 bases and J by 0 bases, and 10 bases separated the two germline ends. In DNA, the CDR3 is TGCGCCAGCAGTGAGGAAGGCAGAATGAACACTGAAGCTTTCTTT. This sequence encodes CASSEEGRMNTEAFF.

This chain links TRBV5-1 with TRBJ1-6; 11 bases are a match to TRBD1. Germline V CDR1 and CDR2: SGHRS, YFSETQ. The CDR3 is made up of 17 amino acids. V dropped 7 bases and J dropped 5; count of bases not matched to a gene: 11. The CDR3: CASRPGTGGKDNSPLHF. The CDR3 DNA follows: TGCGCCAGCCGTCCCGGGACAGGGGGAAAAGATAATTCACCCCTCCACTTT. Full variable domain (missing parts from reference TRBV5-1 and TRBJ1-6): KAGVTQTPRYLIKTRGQQVTLSCSPISGHRSVSWYQQTPGQGLQFLFEYFSETQRNKGNFPGRFSGRQFSNSRSEMNVSTLELGDSALYLCASRPGTGGKDNSPLHFGNGTRLTVT.

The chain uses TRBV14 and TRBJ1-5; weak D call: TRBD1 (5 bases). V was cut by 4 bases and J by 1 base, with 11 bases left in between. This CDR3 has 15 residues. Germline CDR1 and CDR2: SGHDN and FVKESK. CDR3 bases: TGTGCCAGCAGCCCCTCGGGGGGAAGCAATCAGCCCCAGCATTTT. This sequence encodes CASSPSGGSNQPQHF. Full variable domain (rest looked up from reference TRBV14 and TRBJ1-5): EAGVTQFPSHSVIEKGQTVTLRCDPISGHDNLYWYRRVMGKEIKFLLHFVKESKQDESGMPNNRFLAERTGGTYSTLKVQPAELEDSGVYFCASSPSGGSNQPQHFGDGTRLSIL.

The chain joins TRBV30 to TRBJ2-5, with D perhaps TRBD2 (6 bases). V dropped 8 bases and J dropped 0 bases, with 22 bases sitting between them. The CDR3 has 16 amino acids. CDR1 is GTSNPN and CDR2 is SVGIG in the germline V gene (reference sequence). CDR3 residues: CALPIRLLAYQETQYF. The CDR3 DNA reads TGTGCCCTTCCCATAAGACTCCTAGCGTACCAAGAGACCCAGTACTTC.

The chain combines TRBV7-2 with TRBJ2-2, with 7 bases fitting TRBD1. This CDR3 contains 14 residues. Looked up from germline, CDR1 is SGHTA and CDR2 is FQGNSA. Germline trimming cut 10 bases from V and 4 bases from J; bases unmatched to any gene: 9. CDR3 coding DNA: TGTGCCAACCGGCGGCAGGGGGTCACCGGGGAGCTGTTTTTT. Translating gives CANRRQGVTGELFF. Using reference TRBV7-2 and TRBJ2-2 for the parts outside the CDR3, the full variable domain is GAGVSQSPSNKVTEKGKDVELRCDPISGHTALYWYRQSLGQGLEFLIYFQGNSAPDKSGLPSDRFSAERTGGSVSTLTIQRTQQEDSAVYLCANRRQGVTGELFFGEGSRLTVL.

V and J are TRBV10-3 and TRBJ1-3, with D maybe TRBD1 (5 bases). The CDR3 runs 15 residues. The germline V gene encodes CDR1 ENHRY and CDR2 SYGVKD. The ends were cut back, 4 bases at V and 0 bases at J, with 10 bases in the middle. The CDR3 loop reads CAISGDALSGNTIYF. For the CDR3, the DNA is TGTGCCATCAGTGGGGACGCGCTCTCTGGAAACACCATATATTTT.

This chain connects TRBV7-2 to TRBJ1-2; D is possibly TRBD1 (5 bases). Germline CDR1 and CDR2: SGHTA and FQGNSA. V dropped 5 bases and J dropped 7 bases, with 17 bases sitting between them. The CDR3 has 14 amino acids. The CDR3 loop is CASSPDQGLGGYTF. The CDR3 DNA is TGTGCCAGCAGCCCCGATCAGGGTTTGGGTGGCTACACCTTC.

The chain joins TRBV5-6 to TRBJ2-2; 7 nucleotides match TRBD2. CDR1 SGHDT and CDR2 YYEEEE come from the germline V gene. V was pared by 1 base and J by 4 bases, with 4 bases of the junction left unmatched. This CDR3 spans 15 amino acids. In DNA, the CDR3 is TGTGCCAGCAGCTTGCTAGCGGACTTCACCGGGGAGCTGTTTTTT. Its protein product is CASSLLADFTGELFF.

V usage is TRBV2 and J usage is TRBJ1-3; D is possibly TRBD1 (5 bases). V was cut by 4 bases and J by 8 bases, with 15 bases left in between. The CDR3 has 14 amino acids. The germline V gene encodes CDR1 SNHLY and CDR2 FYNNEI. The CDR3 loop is CASSGEAGVDTIYF. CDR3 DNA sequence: TGTGCCAGCAGTGGGGAGGCGGGGGTGGACACCATATATTTT.

CDR3 protein: CASSLTVEQFF. The CDR3 nucleotides are TGTGCCAGCAGCTTAACGGTGGAGCAGTTCTTC. The rearrangement joins TRBV11-2 to TRBJ2-1, with D unclear. The CDR3 loop spans 11 amino acids. Deletions cut 2 bases from V and 10 bases from J, with 6 bases between. The germline gives CDR1 SGHAT, CDR2 FQNNGV. Full variable domain (rest looked up from reference TRBV11-2 and TRBJ2-1): EAGVAQSPRYKIIEKRQSVAFWCNPISGHATLYWYQQILGQGPKLLIQFQNNGVVDDSQLPKDRFSAERLKGVDSTLKIQPAKLEDSAVYLCASSLTVEQFFGPGTRLTVL.

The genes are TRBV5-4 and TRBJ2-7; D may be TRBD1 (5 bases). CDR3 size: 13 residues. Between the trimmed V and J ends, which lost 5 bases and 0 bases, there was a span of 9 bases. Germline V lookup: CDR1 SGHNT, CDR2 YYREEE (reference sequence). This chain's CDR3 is CASSIDSSYEQYF. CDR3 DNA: TGTGCCAGCAGTATCGACAGCTCCTACGAGCAGTACTTC. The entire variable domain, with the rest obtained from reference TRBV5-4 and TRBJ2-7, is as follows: ETGVTQSPTHLIKTRGQQVTLRCSSQSGHNTVSWYQQALGQGPQFIFQYYREEENGRGNFPPRFSGLQFPNYSSELNVNALELDDSALYLCASSIDSSYEQYFGPGTRLTVT.

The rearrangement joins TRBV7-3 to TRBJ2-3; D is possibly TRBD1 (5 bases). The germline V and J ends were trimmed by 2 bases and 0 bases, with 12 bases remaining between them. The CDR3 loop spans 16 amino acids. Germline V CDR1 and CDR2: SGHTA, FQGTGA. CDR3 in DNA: TGTGCCAGCAGCTTAGTCGCAGGGAAAAGCACAGATACGCAGTATTTT. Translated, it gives CASSLVAGKSTDTQYF. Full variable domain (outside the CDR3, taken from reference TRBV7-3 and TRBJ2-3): GAGVSQTPSNKVTEKGKYVELRCDPISGHTALYWYRQSLGQGPEFLIYFQGTGAADDSGLPNDRFFAVRPEGSVSTLKIQRTERGDSAVYLCASSLVAGKSTDTQYFGPGTRLTVL.

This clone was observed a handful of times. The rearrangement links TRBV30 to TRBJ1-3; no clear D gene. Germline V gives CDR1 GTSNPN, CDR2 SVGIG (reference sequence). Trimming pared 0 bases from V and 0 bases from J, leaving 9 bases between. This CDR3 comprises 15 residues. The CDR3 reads CAWSVHTSSGNTIYF. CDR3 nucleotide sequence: TGTGCCTGGAGTGTTCACACGAGCTCTGGAAACACCATATATTTT.

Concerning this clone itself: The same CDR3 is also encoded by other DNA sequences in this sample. The CDR3 DNA reads as TGTGCCAGCTCACCTCAGGGTCCTGAGCAGTTCTTC. This sequence encodes CASSPQGPEQFF. The chain employs TRBV18 and TRBJ2-1; TRBD1 might be the D (5 bases). This CDR3 has 12 residues. The V end was cut by 3 bases, the J end by 9 bases, with 9 bases between. Per germline, CDR1 KGHSH and CDR2 LQKENI.

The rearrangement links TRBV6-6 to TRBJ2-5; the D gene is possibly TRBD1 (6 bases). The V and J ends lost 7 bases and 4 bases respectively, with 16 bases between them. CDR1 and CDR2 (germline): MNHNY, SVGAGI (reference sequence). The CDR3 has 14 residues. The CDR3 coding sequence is TGTGCCAGCATTGGGGGCCGCGGCGTAGAGACCCAGTACTTC. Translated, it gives CASIGGRGVETQYF.

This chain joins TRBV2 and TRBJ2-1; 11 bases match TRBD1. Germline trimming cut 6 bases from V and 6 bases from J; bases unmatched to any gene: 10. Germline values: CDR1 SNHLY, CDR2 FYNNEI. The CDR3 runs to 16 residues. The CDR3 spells CASRDTGQGAGNEQFF. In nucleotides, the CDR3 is TGTGCCAGCAGGGACACCGGACAGGGGGCTGGCAATGAGCAGTTCTTC.